These 5 T cell receptor beta chains share one sample of origin, sequenced in a study of vaccination effects on CD4 cells after COVID-19. What these receptors recognize is not known. An approximately 10-day culture period preceded the isolation of CD4+ T cells. Using immunoSEQ multiplex PCR, the repertoire was profiled, and TCRdb retains in-frame clones only, with some absent. Among 40,000 to 55,000 clones, roughly 72% were seen once, and the ten largest hold just over 8.5%. The starting material was CD4+ T cells from PBMCs cultured without peptide, obtained before COVID-19 vaccination. The receptors were sampled from a human donor who had a prior SARS-CoV-2 infection.

The chain is built from TRBV6-5 and TRBJ1-1; no clear D. Germline lookup yields CDR1 MNHEY and CDR2 SVGAGI. V was clipped by 6 bases and J by 4 bases, with 9 bases between them. The CDR3 totals 12 residues. The CDR3 loop is CASRSSSTEAFF. DNA of the CDR3: TGTGCCAGCAGGTCATCCAGCACTGAAGCTTTCTTT.

The J gene is TRBJ2-2, the V gene TRBV12-5; either TRBD1 or TRBD2 may fit D (6 bases each). Germline assignment: CDR1 LGHNT and CDR2 FRNRAP. Trimming took off 1 base at V and 7 bases at J, with 7 bases between the two ends. CDR3 length: 13 residues. The CDR3 here is CASGLEGGGELFF. In nucleotides, the CDR3 is TGTGCTAGTGGTTTGGAGGGGGGCGGGGAGCTGTTTTTT. Drawing the rest from reference TRBV12-5 and TRBJ2-2, the complete variable domain is DARVTQTPRHKVTEMGQEVTMRCQPILGHNTVFWYRQTMMQGLELLAYFRNRAPLDDSGMPKDRFSAEMPDATLATLKIQPSEPRDSAVYFCASGLEGGGELFFGEGSRLTVL.

V usage is TRBV2 and J usage is TRBJ1-1; the D gene is possibly TRBD1 (6 bases). Germline loops: CDR1 SNHLY, CDR2 FYNNEI. The CDR3 runs 13 residues. V was pared by 8 bases and J by 0 bases, with 10 bases between. Here the CDR3 DNA reads TGTGCCAGCGGTGGACAGATGAACACTGAAGCTTTCTTT. It encodes CASGGQMNTEAFF.

The rearrangement links TRBV2 to TRBJ1-2; 9 bases agree with TRBD1. The junction had 4 bases not matched to a gene; V was cut back by 6 bases and J by 8 bases. The CDR3 runs 12 residues. Germline V lookup: CDR1 SNHLY, CDR2 FYNNEI. Here the CDR3 DNA reads TGTGCCAGCAGGGACAGGGGTGGCGGCTACACCTTC. This codes for CASRDRGGGYTF.

The V gene is TRBV6-5, the J gene TRBJ1-5; D call uncertain. The CDR3 runs to 13 residues. V was trimmed by 2 bases and J by 2 bases, leaving 4 bases between them. Germline V gene sequence: CDR1 MNHEY, CDR2 SVGAGI. CDR3 sequence (DNA): TGTGCCAGCAGTTACAGGGGCAATCAGCCCCAGCATTTT. It yields the protein CASSYRGNQPQHF.